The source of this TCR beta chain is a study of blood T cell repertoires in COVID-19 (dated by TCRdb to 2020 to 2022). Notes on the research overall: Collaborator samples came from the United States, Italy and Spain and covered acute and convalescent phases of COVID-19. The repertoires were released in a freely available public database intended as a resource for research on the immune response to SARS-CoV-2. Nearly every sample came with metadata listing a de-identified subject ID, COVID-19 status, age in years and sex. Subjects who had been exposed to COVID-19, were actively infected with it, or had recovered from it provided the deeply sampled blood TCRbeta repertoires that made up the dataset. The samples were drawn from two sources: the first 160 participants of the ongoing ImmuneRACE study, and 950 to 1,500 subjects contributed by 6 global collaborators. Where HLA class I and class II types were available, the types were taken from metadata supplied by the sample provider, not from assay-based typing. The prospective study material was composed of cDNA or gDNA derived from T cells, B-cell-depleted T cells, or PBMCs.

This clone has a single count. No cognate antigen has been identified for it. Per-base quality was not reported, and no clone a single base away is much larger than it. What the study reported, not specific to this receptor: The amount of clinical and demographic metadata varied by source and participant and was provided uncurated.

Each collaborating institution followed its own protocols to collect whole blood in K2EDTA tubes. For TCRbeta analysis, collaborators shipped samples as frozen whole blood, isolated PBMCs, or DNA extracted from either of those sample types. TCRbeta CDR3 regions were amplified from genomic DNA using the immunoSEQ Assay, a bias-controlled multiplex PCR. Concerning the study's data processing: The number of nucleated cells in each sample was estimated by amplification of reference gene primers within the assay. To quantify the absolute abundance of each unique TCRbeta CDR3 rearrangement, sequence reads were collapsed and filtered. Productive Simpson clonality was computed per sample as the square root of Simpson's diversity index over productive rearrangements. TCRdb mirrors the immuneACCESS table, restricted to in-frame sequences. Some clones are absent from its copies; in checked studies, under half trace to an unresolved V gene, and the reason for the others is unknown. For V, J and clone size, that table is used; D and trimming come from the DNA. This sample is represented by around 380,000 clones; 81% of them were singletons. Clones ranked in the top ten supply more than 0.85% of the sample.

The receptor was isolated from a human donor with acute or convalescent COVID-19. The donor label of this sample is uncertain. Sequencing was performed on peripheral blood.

The CDR3 is CASSSEGNNSPLHF. The sequenced DNA is TGTGCCAGCAGCTCCGAGGGAAATAATTCACCCCTCCACTTT. The V gene is TRBV7-9 and the J gene is TRBJ1-6, with no confidently assigned D gene. The V end loses 4 bases and the J end loses 5 bases, and a stretch of 9 bases separates them. Based on the germline V gene (reference sequence), the CDR1 and CDR2 sequences are SEHNR and FQNEAQ. Counted from cysteine to phenylalanine, this CDR3 has 14 amino acids. CDR3 DNA is the only sequence kept; it has 42 bases, read in frame from the first base.